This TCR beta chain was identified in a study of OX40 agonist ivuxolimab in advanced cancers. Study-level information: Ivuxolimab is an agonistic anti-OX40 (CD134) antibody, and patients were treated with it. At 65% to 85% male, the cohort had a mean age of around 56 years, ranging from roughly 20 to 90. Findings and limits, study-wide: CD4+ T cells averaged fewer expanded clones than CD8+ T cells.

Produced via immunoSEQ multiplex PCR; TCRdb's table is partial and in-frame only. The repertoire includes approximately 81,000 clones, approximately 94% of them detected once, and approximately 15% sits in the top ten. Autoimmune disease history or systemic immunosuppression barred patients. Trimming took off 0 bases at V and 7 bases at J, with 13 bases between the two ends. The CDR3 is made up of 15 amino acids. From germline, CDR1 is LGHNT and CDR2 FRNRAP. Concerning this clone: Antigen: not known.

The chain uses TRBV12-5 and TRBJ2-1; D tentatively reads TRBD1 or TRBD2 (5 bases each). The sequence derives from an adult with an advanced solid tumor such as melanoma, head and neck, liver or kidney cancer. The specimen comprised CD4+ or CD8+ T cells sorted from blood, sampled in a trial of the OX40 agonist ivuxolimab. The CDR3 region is CASGLVQGRENEQFF. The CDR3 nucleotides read TGTGCTAGTGGTTTGGTACAAGGCAGGGAGAATGAGCAGTTCTTC.